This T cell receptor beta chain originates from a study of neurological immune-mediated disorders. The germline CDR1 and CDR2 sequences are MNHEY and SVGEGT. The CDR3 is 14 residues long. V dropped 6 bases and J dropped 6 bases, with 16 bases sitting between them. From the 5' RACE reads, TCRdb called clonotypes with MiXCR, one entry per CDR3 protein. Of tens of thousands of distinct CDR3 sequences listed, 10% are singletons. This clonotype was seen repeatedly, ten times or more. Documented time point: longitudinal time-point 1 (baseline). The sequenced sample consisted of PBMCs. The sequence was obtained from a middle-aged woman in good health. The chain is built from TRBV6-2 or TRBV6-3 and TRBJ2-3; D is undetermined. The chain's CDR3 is CASSSGQFWDTQYF. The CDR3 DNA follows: TGTGCCAGCAGCTCCGGCCAGTTCTGGGATACGCAGTATTTT.